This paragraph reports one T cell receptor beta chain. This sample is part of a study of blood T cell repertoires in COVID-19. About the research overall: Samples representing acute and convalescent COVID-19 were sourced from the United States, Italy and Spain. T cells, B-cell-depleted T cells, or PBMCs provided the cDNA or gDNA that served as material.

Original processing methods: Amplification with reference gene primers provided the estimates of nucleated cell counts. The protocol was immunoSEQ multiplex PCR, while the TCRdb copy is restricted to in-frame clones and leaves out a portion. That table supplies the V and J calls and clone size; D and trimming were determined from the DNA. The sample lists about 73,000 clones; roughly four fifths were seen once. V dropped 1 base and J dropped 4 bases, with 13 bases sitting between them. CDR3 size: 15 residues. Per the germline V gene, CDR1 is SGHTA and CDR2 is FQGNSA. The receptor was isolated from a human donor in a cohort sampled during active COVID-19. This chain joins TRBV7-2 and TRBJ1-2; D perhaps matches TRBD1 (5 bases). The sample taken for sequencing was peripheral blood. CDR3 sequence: CASSLDGGYSYGYTF. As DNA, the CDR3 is TGTGCCAGCAGCTTAGACGGGGGGTACTCCTATGGCTACACCTTC.